This TCR beta chain was found in a study of Graves' ophthalmopathy and Graves' hyperthyroidism. Trimming removed 8 bases from V and 0 bases from J, with 13 bases in between. CDR3 length: 14 residues. The germline V gene encodes CDR1 MGHDK and CDR2 SYGVNS. Researchers took RNA transcripts and amplified TCR beta CDR3 regions from them. An opening RT-PCR round employed HTBI primers and preceded a second-round multiplex PCR. One entry per CDR3 protein results from TCRdb running MiXCR on the multiplex PCR reads. The table includes about 1.2 million distinct CDR3 sequences, approximately 35% detected once. The chain couples TRBV25-1 to TRBJ1-1; no clear D gene. The receptor was derived from an adult man with Graves' hyperthyroidism. Sequences were obtained from peripheral blood or thyroid tissue (not recorded which). For the CDR3, the DNA is TGTGCCAGCGTGACTCGGGCGTTGAACACTGAAGCTTTCTTT. Protein: CASVTRALNTEAFF.